These T cell receptor beta chains were read from a single sample in a study of beta chain features in type 1 diabetes. TCRdb's copy holds only in-frame clones and misses some; the assay was immunoSEQ multiplex PCR. The sample holds roughly 150,000 clones, approximately 8.8% seen once. What was sequenced was central memory CD4+ T cells from blood. The receptors here all came from a woman between 25 and 40 years old with type 1 diabetes. Both conserved end residues are part of each CDR3. A D gene is named only where the DNA matches it firmly. The size entry is marked missing in some rows and otherwise reads once, few, many or a size class.

>NA|NA|TRBV30|TRBJ1-2
TGTGCCTGGAGTGTTCCCCCGGGGGGACATGGCTACACCTTC
CAWSVPPGGHGYTF
>few|TRBD2|TRBV2|TRBJ2-1
TGTGCCAGCTCTAGCGGGAGGATAGCCTACAATGAGCAGTTCTTC
CASSSGRIAYNEQFF
>NA|NA|TRBV5-1|TRBJ2-3
TGCGCCAGCAGCCTACAGGGTCTTACAGATACGCAGTATTTT
CASSLQGLTDTQYF
>NA|TRBD1|TRBV11-2|TRBJ1-5
TGTGCCAGCAGCCAAGGGACAGTTAGCAATCAGCCCCAGCATTTT
CASSQGTVSNQPQHF
>NA|NA|TRBV19|TRBJ1-2
TGTGCCAGTAGACGACAGAACTATGGCTACACCTTC
CASRRQNYGYTF
>few|TRBD2|TRBV5-1|TRBJ2-1
TGCGCCACCACGGGAGGGAGCGGGAGTACCCATGAGCAGTTCTTC
CATTGGSGSTHEQFF
>few|TRBD1|TRBV29-1|TRBJ2-7
TGCAGCGGGGCAGCGGGACAGGGTGGCCACGAGCAGTACTTC
CSGAAGQGGHEQYF
>NA|TRBD1|TRBV29-1|TRBJ2-3
TGCAGCGTGAGACAGGGGGCGATCACAGATACGCAGTATTTT
CSVRQGAITDTQYF
>NA|TRBD2|TRBV10-3|TRBJ2-7
TGTGCCATCAGGCAGGGGACTAGCGGGAGCGAGCAGTACTTC
CAIRQGTSGSEQYF
>few|NA|TRBV28|TRBJ2-5
TGTGCCAGCAGTTTATTCGGTGCCGGAGAGACCCAGTACTTC
CASSLFGAGETQYF
>few|TRBD1|TRBV10-3|TRBJ1-1
TGTGCCATCAGTGAGTTGGTTACAGGGGAAAGGGCTTTCTTT
CAISELVTGERAFF
>NA|NA|TRBV19|TRBJ1-1
TGTGCCAGTAGTATAGGTCCACAGACGGTGGAAACTTTCTTT
CASSIGPQTVETFF
>NA|TRBD1|TRBV7-2|TRBJ1-1
TGTGCCAGCCGCATACAGGGGTACACTGAAGCTTTCTTT
CASRIQGYTEAFF
>NA|NA|TRBV2|TRBJ2-7
TGTGCCAGCACGGACTACTCCTACGAGCAGTACTTC
CASTDYSYEQYF
>NA|NA|TRBV27|TRBJ1-2
TGTGCCAGCAGTTTTGCACAGGGTGATGGCTACACCTTC
CASSFAQGDGYTF
>NA|TRBD1|TRBV29-1|TRBJ2-3
TGCAGCGTTGTAGCCCGGGACAGGTATACAGATACGCAGTATTTT
CSVVARDRYTDTQYF
>NA|NA|TRBV27|TRBJ2-7
TGTGCCAGCACTAGTGAAGCGGGTACTACCTACGAGCAGTACTTC
CASTSEAGTTYEQYF
>NA|NA|TRBV2|TRBJ2-7
TGTGCCAGCAGCCCAACCTACGAGCAGTACTTC
CASSPTYEQYF
>NA|NA|TRBV9|TRBJ2-5
TGTGCCAGCAGCGTAGGAGGGTACCAAGAGACCCAGTACTTC
CASSVGGYQETQYF
>few|NA|TRBV7-9|TRBJ1-5
TGTGCCAGCAGCAAAGATTGGGGAGGAGATCAGCCCCAGCATTTT
CASSKDWGGDQPQHF
>few|TRBD2|TRBV29-1|TRBJ2-7
TGCAGCGTTGGACTAGCTCGAGCAGACGAGCAGTACTTC
CSVGLARADEQYF
>few|NA|TRBV5-1|TRBJ1-1
TGCGCCAGCAGCGGGCAGATGGGTGAAGCTTTCTTT
CASSGQMGEAFF
>NA|TRBD1|TRBV9|TRBJ2-6
TGTGCCAGCAGCTCGAGACAGGGGAGCTCTGGGGCCAACGTCCTGACTTTC
CASSSRQGSSGANVLTF
>NA|TRBD1|TRBV19|TRBJ1-5
TGTGCCAGTAGCGGACAGGGGGGCAATCAGCCCCAGCATTTT
CASSGQGGNQPQHF
>NA|TRBD2|TRBV7-2|TRBJ2-7
TGTGCCAGCAGACTAGCGGGAACATACGAGCAGTACTTC
CASRLAGTYEQYF
>few|NA|TRBV5-1|TRBJ1-1
TGCGCCAGCAGCTTTCGGGGGACCACTGAAGCTTTCTTT
CASSFRGTTEAFF
>few|TRBD1|TRBV5-6|TRBJ1-2
TGTGCCAGCAGCTTGGAGTGGCAGGGGGCTGGCTACACCTTC
CASSLEWQGAGYTF
>NA|TRBD1|TRBV9|TRBJ2-1
TGTGCCAGCAGCCGCGACAGGGGGACATACAATGAGCAGTTCTTC
CASSRDRGTYNEQFF
>few|NA|TRBV19|TRBJ2-2
TGTGCCAGTAGTAGGCAGGGGTCGAACACCGGGGAGCTGTTTTTT
CASSRQGSNTGELFF
>NA|NA|TRBV18|TRBJ1-5
TGTGCCAGCTCAACAGGTGTAAGCAATCAGCCCCAGCATTTT
CASSTGVSNQPQHF
>NA|NA|TRBV7-3|TRBJ2-2
TGTGCCAGCACCCCATCCGCGGGCACCGGGGAGCTGTTTTTT
CASTPSAGTGELFF
>NA|NA|TRBV28|TRBJ2-2
TGTGCCAGCAGCCTGTGGGACAAGAACACCGGGGAGCTGTTTTTT
CASSLWDKNTGELFF
>NA|NA|TRBV9|TRBJ1-5
TGTGCCAGCAGCGTTGCCAGTTCCTCGCCCCAGCATTTT
CASSVASSSPQHF
>few|NA|TRBV4-2|TRBJ2-5
TGTGCCAGCAGCCATTCAGGGGTCGACCAAGAGACCCAGTACTTC
CASSHSGVDQETQYF
>few|NA|TRBV2|TRBJ2-1
TGTGCCAGCAGTGGCTTCGCCGGAGTCTACAATGAGCAGTTCTTC
CASSGFAGVYNEQFF
>few|TRBD2|TRBV6-5|TRBJ2-1
TGTGCCAGCAGTTCAGAGACTAGCGGGATTATCGGTGAGCAGTTCTTC
CASSSETSGIIGEQFF
>NA|TRBD1|TRBV29-1|TRBJ1-1
TGCAGCGTCGGCCGGGACAGGGGAACGACCACTGAAGCTTTCTTT
CSVGRDRGTTTEAFF
>NA|TRBD2|TRBV7-3|TRBJ2-7
TGTGCCAGCAGCTTGGTGGGAGGGCCCCGCGAGCAGTACTTC
CASSLVGGPREQYF
>NA|NA|TRBV28|TRBJ2-5
TGTGCCAGCAGTTTGGGGGGCCAAGAGACCCAGTACTTC
CASSLGGQETQYF
>NA|TRBD1|TRBV16|TRBJ2-1
TGTGCCAGCAACCAACAGGGGAGCTCCTACAATGAGCAGTTCTTC
CASNQQGSSYNEQFF
>few|TRBD1|TRBV18|TRBJ2-6
TGTGCCAGCTCACCACAGGGGGCTGTTGCTGGGGCCAACGTCCTGACTTTC
CASSPQGAVAGANVLTF
>few|NA|TRBV29-1|TRBJ1-1
TGCAGCGCTCCCCGGGGGGCGGCTAGCACTGAAGCTTTCTTT
CSAPRGAASTEAFF
>few|NA|TRBV6-5|TRBJ2-1
TGTGCCAGCAGTCTCCAGGGGGGATACAATGAGCAGTTCTTC
CASSLQGGYNEQFF
>NA|TRBD2|TRBV29-1|TRBJ2-5
TGCAGCGTCGGGACTAGCGGCCGGTGGGAGACCCAGTACTTC
CSVGTSGRWETQYF
>NA|NA|TRBV5-1|TRBJ2-2
TGCGCCACCACGAGTGAAGGGACAATGAACACCGGGGAGCTGTTTTTT
CATTSEGTMNTGELFF
>few|NA|TRBV18|TRBJ2-1
TGTGCCAGCTCACCAGGGGGCACGAATGAGCAGTTCTTC
CASSPGGTNEQFF
>few|NA|TRBV5-6|TRBJ1-1
TGTGCCAGCAGCTCAGAACCCAACACTGAAGCTTTCTTT
CASSSEPNTEAFF
>NA|TRBD1|TRBV27|TRBJ1-2
TGTGCCAGCAGGAAAGGGGGCGGTTTTGGCTACACCTTC
CASRKGGGFGYTF
>NA|NA|TRBV18|TRBJ2-5
TGTGCCAGCTCACCAGGAGTAGGAAGAGAGACCCAGTACTTC
CASSPGVGRETQYF
>few|TRBD2|TRBV30|TRBJ2-1
TGTGCCGTTGAAAGGACTAGCGGGAGATGGGAGCAGTTCTTC
CAVERTSGRWEQFF
>NA|TRBD2|TRBV2|TRBJ2-7
TGTGCCAGCAGCGAGCGGGAATCCCGTCTCGAGCAGTACTTC
CASSERESRLEQYF
>few|NA|TRBV18|TRBJ2-3
TGTGCCAGCTCAGTCTCTGGCACAGATACGCAGTATTTT
CASSVSGTDTQYF
>few|TRBD1|TRBV30|TRBJ1-2
TGTGCCTGGAGTCCGTGGGACAGGGGGGACTATGGCTACACCTTC
CAWSPWDRGDYGYTF